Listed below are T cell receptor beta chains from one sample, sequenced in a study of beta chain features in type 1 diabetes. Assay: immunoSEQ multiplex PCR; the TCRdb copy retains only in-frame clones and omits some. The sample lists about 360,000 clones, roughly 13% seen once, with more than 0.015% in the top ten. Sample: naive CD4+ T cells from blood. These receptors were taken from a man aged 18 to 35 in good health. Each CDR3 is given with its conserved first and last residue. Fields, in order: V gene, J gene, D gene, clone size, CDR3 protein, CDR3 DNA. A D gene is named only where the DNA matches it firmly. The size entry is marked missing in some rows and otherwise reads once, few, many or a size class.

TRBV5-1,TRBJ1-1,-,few,CASRLVYRGNTEAFF,TGCGCCAGCAGACTTGTTTATCGGGGGAACACTGAAGCTTTCTTT
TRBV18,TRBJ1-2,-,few,CASSPGGTTANYGYTF,TGTGCCAGCTCACCGGGCGGAACGACAGCTAACTATGGCTACACCTTC
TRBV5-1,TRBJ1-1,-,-,CASSSRQRNTEAFF,TGCGCCAGCAGCTCACGACAGAGGAACACTGAAGCTTTCTTT
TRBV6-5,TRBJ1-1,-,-,CASSYSITGIPEAFF,TGTGCCAGCAGTTACTCGATTACGGGTATCCCTGAAGCTTTCTTT
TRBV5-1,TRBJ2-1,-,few,CASSLQGLDYNEQFF,TGCGCCAGCAGCTTGCAGGGGTTGGACTACAATGAGCAGTTCTTC
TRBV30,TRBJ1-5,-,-,CAWSAGTGDQPQHF,TGTGCCTGGAGTGCAGGGACGGGGGATCAGCCCCAGCATTTT
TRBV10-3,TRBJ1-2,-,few,CAITDRGVNYGYTF,TGTGCCATCACGGACCGCGGGGTTAACTATGGCTACACCTTC
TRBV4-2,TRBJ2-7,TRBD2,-,CASSQVLRLAGDEQYF,TGTGCCAGCAGCCAAGTCTTAAGACTAGCGGGGGACGAGCAGTACTTC
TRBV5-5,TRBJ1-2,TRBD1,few,CASRVPGQGSGYTF,TGTGCCAGCAGGGTGCCGGGACAGGGGTCTGGCTACACCTTC
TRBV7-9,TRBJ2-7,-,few,CASSPPSWDIARYEQYF,TGTGCCAGCAGCCCCCCCTCTTGGGACATAGCACGCTACGAGCAGTACTTC
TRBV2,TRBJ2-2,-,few,CASRLWGVNTGELFF,TGTGCCAGCAGACTTTGGGGAGTAAACACCGGGGAGCTGTTTTTT
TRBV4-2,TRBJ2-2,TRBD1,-,CASSQPYRGRPNTGELFF,TGTGCCAGCAGCCAACCGTACAGGGGTCGGCCGAACACCGGGGAGCTGTTTTTT
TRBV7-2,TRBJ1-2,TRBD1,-,CASSLMGQGYGYTF,TGTGCCAGCAGCTTAATGGGACAGGGCTATGGCTACACCTTC
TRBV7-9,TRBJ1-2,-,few,CASSLDQGFHGYTF,TGTGCCAGCAGCTTAGATCAGGGGTTTCATGGCTACACCTTC
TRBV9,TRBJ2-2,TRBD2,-,CASSVSPSGGLNTGELFF,TGTGCCAGCAGCGTATCTCCTAGCGGGGGCCTGAACACCGGGGAGCTGTTTTTT
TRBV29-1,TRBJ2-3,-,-,CSVGPGAGDTQYF,TGCAGCGTTGGCCCAGGGGCGGGAGATACGCAGTATTTT
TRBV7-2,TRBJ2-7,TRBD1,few,CASKMTGAYEQYF,TGTGCCAGCAAAATGACAGGGGCCTACGAGCAGTACTTC
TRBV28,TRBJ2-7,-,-,CASSWTTYEQYF,TGTGCCAGCAGTTGGACAACCTACGAGCAGTACTTC
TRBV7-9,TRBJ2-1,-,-,CASSHPGGDFNEQFF,TGTGCCAGCAGTCATCCGGGGGGCGACTTCAATGAGCAGTTCTTC
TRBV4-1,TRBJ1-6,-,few,CASSQVGPGSYNSPLHF,TGCGCCAGCAGCCAAGTGGGCCCTGGCTCCTATAATTCACCCCTCCACTTT
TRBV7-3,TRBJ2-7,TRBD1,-,CASSSGQGTYEQYF,TGTGCCAGCAGCTCGGGACAGGGTACCTACGAGCAGTACTTC
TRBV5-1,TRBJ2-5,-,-,CASSATSQETQYF,TGCGCCAGCAGCGCGACAAGCCAAGAGACCCAGTACTTC
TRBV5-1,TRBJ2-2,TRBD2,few,CASSPTGTSKNTGELFF,TGCGCCAGCAGCCCCACCGGGACTAGCAAGAACACCGGGGAGCTGTTTTTT
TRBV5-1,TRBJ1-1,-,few,CASSLPTGKNMNTEAFF,TGCGCCAGCAGCCTCCCCACCGGGAAAAACATGAACACTGAAGCTTTCTTT
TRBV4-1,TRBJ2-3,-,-,CASSQSGLRTDTQYF,TGCGCCAGCAGCCAATCGGGACTCCGCACAGATACGCAGTATTTT
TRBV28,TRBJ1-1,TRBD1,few,CASSSGQGDTEAFF,TGTGCCAGCAGTTCGGGACAGGGGGACACTGAAGCTTTCTTT
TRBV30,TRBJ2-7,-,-,CASTRDSSYEQYF,TGTGCCTCAACCCGCGATAGCTCCTACGAGCAGTACTTC
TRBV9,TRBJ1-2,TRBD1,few,CASSTQGGFYGYTF,TGTGCCAGCAGCACACAGGGGGGGTTCTATGGCTACACCTTC
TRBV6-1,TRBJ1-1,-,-,CASGPLQVNTEAFF,TGTGCCAGCGGGCCGCTTCAGGTTAACACTGAAGCTTTCTTT
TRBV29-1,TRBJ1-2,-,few,CSVEGEGGSYGYTF,TGCAGCGTTGAAGGGGAAGGGGGTTCCTATGGCTACACCTTC
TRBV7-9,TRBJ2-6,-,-,CASSSNSGGRTNVLTF,TGTGCCAGCAGCTCCAATTCGGGGGGCAGGACCAACGTCCTGACTTTC
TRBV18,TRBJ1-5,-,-,CASSPQTGVGRGAQHF,TGTGCCAGCTCACCTCAGACGGGAGTAGGTCGAGGAGCCCAGCATTTT
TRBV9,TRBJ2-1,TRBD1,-,CASSVDRGNEQFF,TGTGCCAGCAGCGTAGACAGGGGGAATGAGCAGTTCTTC
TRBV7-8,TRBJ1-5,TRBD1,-,CASSRDRVLNQPQHF,TGTGCCAGCAGCCGAGACAGGGTACTTAATCAGCCCCAGCATTTT
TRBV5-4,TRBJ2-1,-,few,CASSLVRDEQFF,TGTGCCAGCAGCTTGGTCCGGGATGAGCAGTTCTTC
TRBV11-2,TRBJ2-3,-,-,CASSQLGAPQYF,TGTGCCAGCAGCCAACTTGGGGCTCCGCAGTATTTT
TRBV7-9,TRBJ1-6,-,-,CASREGENSPLHF,TGTGCCAGCAGGGAGGGTGAAAATTCACCCCTCCACTTT
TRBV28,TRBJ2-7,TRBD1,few,CASRTGGFYEQYF,TGTGCCAGCAGGACAGGGGGCTTTTACGAGCAGTACTTC
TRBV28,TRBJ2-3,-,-,CASRIAADTQYF,TGTGCCAGCAGAATAGCGGCAGATACGCAGTATTTT
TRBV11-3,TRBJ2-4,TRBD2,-,CASSLSYRAGGKNIQYF,TGTGCCAGCAGCTTATCATATCGAGCGGGAGGGAAAAACATTCAGTACTTC
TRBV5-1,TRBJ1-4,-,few,CASSPLTVATNEKLFF,TGCGCCAGCAGCCCGTTGACAGTCGCAACTAATGAAAAACTGTTTTTT
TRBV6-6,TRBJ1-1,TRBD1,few,CASSYFNRGAEAFF,TGTGCCAGCAGTTACTTTAACAGGGGAGCTGAAGCTTTCTTT
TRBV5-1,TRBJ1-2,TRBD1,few,CASSVTGDYGYTF,TGCGCCAGCAGCGTGACAGGGGACTATGGCTACACCTTC
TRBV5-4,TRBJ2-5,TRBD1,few,CASSSPPGQGVRETQYF,TGTGCCAGCAGTTCTCCACCGGGACAGGGAGTACGGGAGACCCAGTACTTC
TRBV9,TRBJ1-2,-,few,CASSPTPGQNYGYTF,TGTGCCAGCAGCCCAACCCCCGGACAGAACTATGGCTACACCTTC
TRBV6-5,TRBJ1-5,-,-,CASSYSDRNQPQHF,TGTGCCAGCAGTTACTCCGACAGAAATCAGCCCCAGCATTTT
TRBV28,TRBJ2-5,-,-,CASRTGPAQETQYF,TGTGCCAGCCGAACAGGGCCGGCTCAAGAGACCCAGTACTTC
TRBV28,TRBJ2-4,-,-,CASSFWEVKNIQYF,TGTGCCAGCAGTTTCTGGGAGGTCAAAAACATTCAGTACTTC
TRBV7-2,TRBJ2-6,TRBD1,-,CASSPQTGSGANVLTF,TGTGCCAGCAGCCCGCAGACAGGGAGTGGGGCCAACGTCCTGACTTTC
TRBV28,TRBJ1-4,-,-,CASSSGSRLTNEKLFF,TGTGCCAGCAGCTCCGGATCCCGACTAACTAATGAAAAACTGTTTTTT
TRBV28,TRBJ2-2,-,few,CASSARRFAGELFF,TGTGCCAGCAGTGCCCGCAGGTTCGCCGGGGAGCTGTTTTTT
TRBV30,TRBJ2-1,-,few,CAWSVGGHNEQFF,TGTGCCTGGAGTGTTGGGGGCCACAATGAGCAGTTCTTC
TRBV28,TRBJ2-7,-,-,CASSLWDTTYEQYF,TGTGCCAGCAGTCTGTGGGACACCACCTACGAGCAGTACTTC